Sequencing of this T cell receptor beta chain was carried out in a study of cytomegalovirus exposure and HLA in healthy donors. Vbeta (60) and Jbeta (13) primers were used in the PCR. Sequenced by immunoSEQ multiplex PCR; TCRdb stores in-frame clones only, minus some. The sample holds approximately 110,000 clones, approximately 80% seen once. This clone was observed a single time. Trimming removed 8 bases at V and 5 bases at J, with 18 bases between. CDR1 is MNHNS and CDR2 is SASEGT in the germline V gene. This CDR3 contains 15 residues. The origin of this receptor is a male donor in good health and CMV-seronegative. The V call is TRBV6-1, the J call TRBJ2-2; D possibly corresponds to TRBD2 (6 bases). Sequenced material: PBMCs. CDR3 DNA: TGTGCCAGCTTACCCCGGCCCGGAGGGACCGGGGAGCTGTTTTTT. Translated: CASLPRPGGTGELFF.